Below, 2 T cell receptor beta chains from the same sample are listed, as sequenced in a study of blood T cell repertoires in COVID-19. Repertoires were generated with immunoSEQ multiplex PCR, while TCRdb's copy carries only in-frame clones and drops some. Seen here are nearly 35,000 clones, 70% to 85% observed once, and the top ten hold 7% to 9%. The specimen was peripheral blood. These receptor sequences come from a woman in her fifties or sixties with acute or convalescent COVID-19.

The chain combines TRBV5-6 with TRBJ1-2; D not certain. Germline V gene sequence: CDR1 SGHDT, CDR2 YYEEEE. This CDR3 contains 12 residues. V lost 0 bases and J 9 bases, leaving 9 bases between the germline ends. The CDR3 DNA reads as TGTGCCAGCAGCTTGGATGTAGTCAGCTACACCTTC. This codes for CASSLDVVSYTF.

The chain links TRBV10-3 to TRBJ2-3; D not certain. This CDR3 spans 13 amino acids. The germline V and J ends were trimmed by 11 bases and 0 bases, with 12 bases remaining between them. Germline CDR1 and CDR2: ENHRY and SYGVKD. CDR3 in amino acids: CAVQSTSTDTQYF. CDR3 bases: TGTGCCGTACAGAGCACTAGCACAGATACGCAGTATTTT.